The rows below give T cell receptor beta chains drawn from one sample of a study of T cell responses to AZD1222 COVID-19 vaccine. The repertoire was sequenced with immunoSEQ multiplex PCR; TCRdb's copy has only in-frame clones and lacks some. This repertoire shows about 120,000 clones, 85% to 90% found once; its top ten account for about 7.1%. The source was peripheral blood, collected 28 days after the second AZD1222 dose. These receptors came from an adult who received the AZD1222 COVID-19 vaccine. Both conserved end residues are part of each CDR3. The order of the fields is V gene, D gene, J gene, clone size, CDR3 protein, CDR3 DNA. A D gene is named only where the DNA matches it firmly. Size tells how often a clone was seen (once, few, many) or the class of an expanded clone, and some rows leave it out.

v_gene: TRBV19
d_gene: TRBD1
j_gene: TRBJ1-4
abundance: NA
CDR3aa: CASSIFWDSDEKLFF
CDR3nt: TGTGCCAGTAGTATCTTCTGGGACAGCGATGAAAAACTGTTTTTT

v_gene: TRBV10-3
d_gene: TRBD2
j_gene: TRBJ2-7
abundance: NA
CDR3aa: CAISESSTASGPPYEQYF
CDR3nt: TGTGCCATCAGTGAGTCCAGTACCGCTAGCGGGCCCCCCTACGAGCAGTACTTC

v_gene: TRBV9
d_gene: NA
j_gene: TRBJ2-3
abundance: NA
CDR3aa: CASSVVTTDTQYF
CDR3nt: TGTGCCAGCAGCGTTGTAACCACAGATACGCAGTATTTT

v_gene: TRBV9
d_gene: NA
j_gene: TRBJ1-4
abundance: NA
CDR3aa: CASSGLGEKLFF
CDR3nt: TGTGCCAGCAGCGGTTTAGGTGAAAAACTGTTTTTT

v_gene: TRBV4-3
d_gene: NA
j_gene: TRBJ2-7
abundance: NA
CDR3aa: CASSQGPDPLIYEQYF
CDR3nt: TGCGCCAGCAGCCAAGGCCCGGACCCTTTAATATACGAGCAGTACTTC

v_gene: TRBV3-1/TRBV3-2
d_gene: NA
j_gene: TRBJ1-1
abundance: few
CDR3aa: CASSYGLNTEAFF
CDR3nt: TGTGCCAGCAGCTACGGACTGAACACTGAAGCTTTCTTT

v_gene: TRBV7-9
d_gene: NA
j_gene: TRBJ1-6
abundance: NA
CDR3aa: CASSLVDNSPLHF
CDR3nt: TGTGCCAGCAGCTTAGTTGATAATTCACCCCTCCACTTT

v_gene: TRBV5-1
d_gene: NA
j_gene: TRBJ2-3
abundance: NA
CDR3aa: CASSPGGTDTQYF
CDR3nt: TGCGCCAGCAGCCCCGGGGGCACAGATACGCAGTATTTT

v_gene: TRBV24-1
d_gene: NA
j_gene: TRBJ2-7
abundance: NA
CDR3aa: CATSDTKSRSYEQYF
CDR3nt: TGTGCCACCAGTGATACGAAGTCCCGCTCCTACGAGCAGTACTTC

v_gene: TRBV7-3
d_gene: NA
j_gene: TRBJ2-2
abundance: once
CDR3aa: CASSPNGYTGELFF
CDR3nt: TGTGCCAGCAGTCCTAACGGTTATACCGGGGAGCTGTTTTTT

v_gene: TRBV11-2
d_gene: NA
j_gene: TRBJ2-3
abundance: NA
CDR3aa: CASSLTISTDTQYF
CDR3nt: TGTGCCAGCAGCTTGACAATTAGCACAGATACGCAGTATTTT

v_gene: TRBV12-5
d_gene: NA
j_gene: TRBJ2-7
abundance: NA
CDR3aa: CASGSGGSSYEQYF
CDR3nt: TGTGCTAGTGGTTCTGGGGGGAGCTCCTACGAGCAGTACTTC

v_gene: TRBV3-1/TRBV3-2
d_gene: NA
j_gene: TRBJ2-5
abundance: once
CDR3aa: CASKTGSGETQYF
CDR3nt: TGTGCCAGTAAGACGGGGTCAGGGGAGACCCAGTACTTC

v_gene: TRBV7-9
d_gene: NA
j_gene: TRBJ2-3
abundance: NA
CDR3aa: CASSQDWADTQYF
CDR3nt: TGTGCCAGCAGCCAGGACTGGGCAGATACGCAGTATTTT

v_gene: TRBV15
d_gene: NA
j_gene: TRBJ2-7
abundance: NA
CDR3aa: CATSRVLSYEQYF
CDR3nt: TGTGCCACCAGCAGAGTCCTGTCTTACGAGCAGTACTTC

v_gene: TRBV6-5
d_gene: NA
j_gene: TRBJ2-7
abundance: NA
CDR3aa: CASSYSTFGVGEYF
CDR3nt: TGTGCCAGCAGTTACTCGACGTTCGGGGTGGGCGAGTACTTC

v_gene: TRBV19
d_gene: NA
j_gene: TRBJ2-6
abundance: NA
CDR3aa: CASSIRDEAPGANVLTF
CDR3nt: TGTGCCAGTAGTATTCGGGATGAGGCACCTGGGGCCAACGTCCTGACTTTC

v_gene: TRBV29-1
d_gene: TRBD1
j_gene: TRBJ1-2
abundance: NA
CDR3aa: CSVLGGRDYGYTF
CDR3nt: TGCAGCGTTCTAGGGGGCCGCGACTATGGCTACACCTTC

v_gene: TRBV19
d_gene: NA
j_gene: TRBJ2-2
abundance: once
CDR3aa: CASKSDTLYRGELFF
CDR3nt: TGTGCCAGTAAAAGTGACACCCTGTATCGCGGGGAGCTGTTTTTT

v_gene: TRBV28
d_gene: NA
j_gene: TRBJ1-1
abundance: NA
CDR3aa: CASSLYRTTEAFF
CDR3nt: TGTGCCAGCAGTTTATACCGGACCACTGAAGCTTTCTTT

v_gene: TRBV28
d_gene: TRBD1
j_gene: TRBJ1-2
abundance: NA
CDR3aa: CASSSGDRSYGYTF
CDR3nt: TGTGCCAGCAGTTCGGGGGACAGGTCCTATGGCTACACCTTC

v_gene: TRBV11-3
d_gene: TRBD2
j_gene: TRBJ2-3
abundance: NA
CDR3aa: CASGRTSTQYF
CDR3nt: TGTGCCAGCGGCAGGACTAGCACGCAGTATTTT

v_gene: TRBV7-9
d_gene: TRBD1
j_gene: TRBJ1-2
abundance: NA
CDR3aa: CASSGQGSANYGYTF
CDR3nt: TGTGCCAGCAGCGGACAGGGATCAGCTAACTATGGCTACACCTTC

v_gene: TRBV12-5
d_gene: NA
j_gene: TRBJ2-5
abundance: NA
CDR3aa: CATKRSGGPQETQYF
CDR3nt: TGTGCTACTAAAAGGTCGGGCGGCCCCCAAGAGACCCAGTACTTC

v_gene: TRBV11-3
d_gene: NA
j_gene: TRBJ2-5
abundance: NA
CDR3aa: CASRAEETQYF
CDR3nt: TGTGCCAGCAGGGCTGAAGAGACCCAGTACTTC

v_gene: TRBV30
d_gene: NA
j_gene: TRBJ2-7
abundance: NA
CDR3aa: CAWSVGGTTFDEQYF
CDR3nt: TGTGCCTGGAGTGTAGGAGGGACAACCTTCGACGAGCAGTACTTC

v_gene: TRBV25-1
d_gene: TRBD1
j_gene: TRBJ2-2
abundance: NA
CDR3aa: CASSESRQTGDTGELFF
CDR3nt: TGTGCCAGCAGTGAATCCCGCCAGACAGGGGACACCGGGGAGCTGTTTTTT

v_gene: TRBV7-7
d_gene: TRBD1
j_gene: TRBJ2-1
abundance: NA
CDR3aa: CASSLGQGYNEQFF
CDR3nt: TGTGCTAGCAGCTTAGGACAGGGATACAATGAGCAGTTCTTC

v_gene: TRBV7-6
d_gene: NA
j_gene: TRBJ2-7
abundance: once
CDR3aa: CASSLGQVGTYEQYF
CDR3nt: TGTGCCAGCAGCTTAGGACAGGTGGGGACCTACGAGCAGTACTTC

v_gene: TRBV2
d_gene: NA
j_gene: TRBJ2-2
abundance: NA
CDR3aa: CASNGLAYTGELFF
CDR3nt: TGTGCCAGCAATGGGCTAGCGTACACCGGGGAGCTGTTTTTT

v_gene: TRBV5-1
d_gene: TRBD2
j_gene: TRBJ2-2
abundance: NA
CDR3aa: CASYRIAGTNHGELFF
CDR3nt: TGCGCCAGCTACAGGATAGCGGGGACCAACCACGGGGAGCTGTTTTTT

v_gene: TRBV7-9
d_gene: NA
j_gene: TRBJ1-1
abundance: NA
CDR3aa: CASSYGVGDPEAFF
CDR3nt: TGTGCCAGCAGTTACGGCGTCGGGGACCCTGAAGCTTTCTTT

v_gene: TRBV5-1
d_gene: TRBD2
j_gene: TRBJ2-2
abundance: NA
CDR3aa: CASSPTPPGLAGRGSGELFF
CDR3nt: TGCGCCAGCAGCCCAACCCCCCCCGGACTAGCGGGAAGGGGGAGCGGGGAGCTGTTTTTT

v_gene: TRBV11-1
d_gene: NA
j_gene: TRBJ2-3
abundance: NA
CDR3aa: CASSLAGEVPDTQYF
CDR3nt: TGTGCCAGCAGCTTAGCAGGAGAAGTCCCAGATACGCAGTATTTT

v_gene: TRBV12-5
d_gene: NA
j_gene: TRBJ2-2
abundance: NA
CDR3aa: CASPYLGNTGELFF
CDR3nt: TGTGCTAGTCCGTATCTAGGGAACACCGGGGAGCTGTTTTTT

v_gene: TRBV28
d_gene: TRBD1
j_gene: TRBJ2-1
abundance: NA
CDR3aa: CASNSPGQGMGEQFF
CDR3nt: TGTGCCAGCAATAGTCCGGGACAGGGAATGGGTGAGCAGTTCTTC

v_gene: TRBV6-2/TRBV6-3
d_gene: TRBD2
j_gene: TRBJ2-1
abundance: NA
CDR3aa: CASSRLAGGPEQFF
CDR3nt: TGTGCCAGCAGCAGACTAGCGGGAGGGCCTGAGCAGTTCTTC

v_gene: TRBV5-1
d_gene: TRBD1
j_gene: TRBJ1-6
abundance: NA
CDR3aa: CASSSGTENSPLHF
CDR3nt: TGCGCCAGCAGCTCCGGGACAGAGAATTCACCCCTCCACTTT

v_gene: TRBV2
d_gene: NA
j_gene: TRBJ1-1
abundance: NA
CDR3aa: CASSEEGFGTEAFF
CDR3nt: TGTGCCAGCAGTGAGGAGGGGTTTGGGACTGAAGCTTTCTTT

v_gene: TRBV5-6
d_gene: NA
j_gene: TRBJ1-1
abundance: NA
CDR3aa: CASSLVGLHTEAFF
CDR3nt: TGTGCCAGCAGCTTGGTTGGGCTCCACACTGAAGCTTTCTTT

v_gene: TRBV2
d_gene: TRBD1
j_gene: TRBJ1-6
abundance: NA
CDR3aa: CASSSGTGVNSPLHF
CDR3nt: TGTGCCAGCAGTTCCGGGACAGGGGTGAATTCACCCCTCCACTTT

v_gene: TRBV6-4
d_gene: TRBD1
j_gene: TRBJ2-7
abundance: NA
CDR3aa: CASSTGTGAPYEQYF
CDR3nt: TGTGCCAGCAGTACCGGGACAGGGGCCCCCTACGAGCAGTACTTC

v_gene: TRBV27
d_gene: NA
j_gene: TRBJ1-2
abundance: NA
CDR3aa: CASSFSGAANYGYTF
CDR3nt: TGTGCCAGCAGTTTCTCAGGGGCAGCTAACTATGGCTACACCTTC

v_gene: TRBV19
d_gene: NA
j_gene: TRBJ1-1
abundance: few
CDR3aa: CASRWGVGTEAFF
CDR3nt: TGTGCCAGTAGGTGGGGTGTGGGGACTGAAGCTTTCTTT